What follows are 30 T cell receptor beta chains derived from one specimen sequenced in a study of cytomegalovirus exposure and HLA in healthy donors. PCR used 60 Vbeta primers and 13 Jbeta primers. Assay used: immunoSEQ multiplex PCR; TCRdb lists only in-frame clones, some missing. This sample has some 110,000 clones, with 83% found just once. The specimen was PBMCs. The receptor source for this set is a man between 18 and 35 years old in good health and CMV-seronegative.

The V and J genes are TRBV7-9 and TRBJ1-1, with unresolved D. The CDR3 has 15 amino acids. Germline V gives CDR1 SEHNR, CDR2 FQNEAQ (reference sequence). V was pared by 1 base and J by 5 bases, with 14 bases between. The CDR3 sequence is CASSLGSRGWTEAFF. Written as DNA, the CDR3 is TGTGCCAGCAGCTTAGGTTCCCGGGGATGGACTGAAGCTTTCTTT. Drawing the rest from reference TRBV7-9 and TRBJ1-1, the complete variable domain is DTGVSQNPRHKITKRGQNVTFRCDPISEHNRLYWYRQTLGQGPEFLTYFQNEAQLEKSRLLSDRFSAERPKGSFSTLEIQRTEQGDSAMYLCASSLGSRGWTEAFFGQGTRLTVV.

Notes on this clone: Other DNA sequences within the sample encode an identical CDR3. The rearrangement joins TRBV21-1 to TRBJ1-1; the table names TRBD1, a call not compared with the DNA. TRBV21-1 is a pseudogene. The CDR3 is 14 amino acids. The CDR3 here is CASSKEGENTEAFF. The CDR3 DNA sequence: TGTGCCAGCAGCAAAGAGGGGGAGAACACTGAAGCTTTCTTT.

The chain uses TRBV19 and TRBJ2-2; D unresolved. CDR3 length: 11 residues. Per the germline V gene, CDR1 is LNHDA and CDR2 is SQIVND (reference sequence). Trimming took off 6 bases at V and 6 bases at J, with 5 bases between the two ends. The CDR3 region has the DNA TGTGCCAGTAGCTTCCCCGGGGAGCTGTTTTTT. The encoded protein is CASSFPGELFF.

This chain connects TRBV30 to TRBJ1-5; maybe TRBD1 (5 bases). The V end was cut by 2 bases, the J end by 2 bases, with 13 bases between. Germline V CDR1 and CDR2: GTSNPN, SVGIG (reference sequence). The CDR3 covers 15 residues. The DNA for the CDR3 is TGTGCCTGGAGTTGGGCTCCCAGGGGCAATCAGCCCCAGCATTTT. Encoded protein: CAWSWAPRGNQPQHF. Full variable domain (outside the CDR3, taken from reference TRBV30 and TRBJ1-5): SQTIHQWPATLVQPVGSPLSLECTVEGTSNPNLYWYRQAAGRGLQLLFYSVGIGQISSEVPQNLSASRPQDRQFILSSKKLLLSDSGFYLCAWSWAPRGNQPQHFGDGTRLSIL.

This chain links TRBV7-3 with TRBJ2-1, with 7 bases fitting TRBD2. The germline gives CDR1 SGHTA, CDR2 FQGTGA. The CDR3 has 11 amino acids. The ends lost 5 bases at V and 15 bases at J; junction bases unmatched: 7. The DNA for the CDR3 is TGTGCCAGCAGCGCCGGACTAGGGCTGTTCTTC. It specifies CASSAGLGLFF.

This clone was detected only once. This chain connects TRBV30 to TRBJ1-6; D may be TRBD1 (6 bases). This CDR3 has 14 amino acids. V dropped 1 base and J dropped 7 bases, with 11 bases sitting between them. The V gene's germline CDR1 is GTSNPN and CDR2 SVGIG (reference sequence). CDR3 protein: CAWSAGQLNSPLHF. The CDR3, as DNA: TGTGCCTGGAGTGCTGGACAGTTGAATTCACCCCTCCACTTT.

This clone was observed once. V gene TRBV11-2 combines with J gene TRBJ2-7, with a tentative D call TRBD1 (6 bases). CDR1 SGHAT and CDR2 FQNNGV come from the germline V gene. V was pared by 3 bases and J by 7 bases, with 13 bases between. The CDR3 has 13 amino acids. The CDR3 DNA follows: TGTGCCAGCAGCTTGACAGGTGGTAGGGAGCAGTACTTC. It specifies CASSLTGGREQYF.

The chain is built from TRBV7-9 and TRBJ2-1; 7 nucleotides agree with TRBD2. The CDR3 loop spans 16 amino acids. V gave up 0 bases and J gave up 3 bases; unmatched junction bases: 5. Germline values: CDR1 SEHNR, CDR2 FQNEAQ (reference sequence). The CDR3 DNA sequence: TGTGCCAGCAGCTTAGCGGCGGGAGTACACTACAATGAGCAGTTCTTC. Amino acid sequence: CASSLAAGVHYNEQFF.

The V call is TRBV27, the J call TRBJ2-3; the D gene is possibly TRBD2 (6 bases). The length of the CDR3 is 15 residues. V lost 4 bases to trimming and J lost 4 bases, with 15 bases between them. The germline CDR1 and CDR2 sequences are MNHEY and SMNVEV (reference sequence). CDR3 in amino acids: CASSSLRGLADTQYF. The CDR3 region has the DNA TGTGCCAGCAGTTCCCTCCGGGGGTTAGCAGATACGCAGTATTTT.

CDR3 sequence (DNA): TGTGCCAGTAGTATACGACTAGCGGGACTCACAGATACGCAGTATTTT. Translating gives CASSIRLAGLTDTQYF. The chain recombines TRBV19 with TRBJ2-3; 11 bases align to TRBD2. With V trimmed by 2 bases and J by 2 bases, 3 bases remained unmatched. From germline, CDR1 is LNHDA and CDR2 SQIVND (reference sequence). CDR3 length equals 16 residues.

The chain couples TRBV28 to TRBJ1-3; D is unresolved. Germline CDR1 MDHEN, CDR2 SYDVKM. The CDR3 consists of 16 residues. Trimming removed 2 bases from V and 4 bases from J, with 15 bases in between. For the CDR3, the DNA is TGTGCCAGCAGTTTAGACGTCGGGGTTCTCGGAAACACCATATATTTT. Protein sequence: CASSLDVGVLGNTIYF.

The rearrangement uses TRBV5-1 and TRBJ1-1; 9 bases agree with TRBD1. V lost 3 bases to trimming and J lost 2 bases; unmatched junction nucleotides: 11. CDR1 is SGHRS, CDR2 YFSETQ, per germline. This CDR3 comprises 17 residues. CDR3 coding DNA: TGCGCCAGCAGCTCCCCCACGACAGGGGGAGGAAACACTGAAGCTTTCTTT. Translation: CASSSPTTGGGNTEAFF. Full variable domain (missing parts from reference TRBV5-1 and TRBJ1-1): KAGVTQTPRYLIKTRGQQVTLSCSPISGHRSVSWYQQTPGQGLQFLFEYFSETQRNKGNFPGRFSGRQFSNSRSEMNVSTLELGDSALYLCASSSPTTGGGNTEAFFGQGTRLTVV.

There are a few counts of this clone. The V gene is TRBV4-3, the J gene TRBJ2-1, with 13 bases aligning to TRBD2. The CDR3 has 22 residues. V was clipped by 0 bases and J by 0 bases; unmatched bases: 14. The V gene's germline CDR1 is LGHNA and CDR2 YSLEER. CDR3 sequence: CASSQDRFIGLAGASSYNEQFF. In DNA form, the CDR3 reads TGCGCCAGCAGCCAAGATAGGTTTATAGGACTAGCGGGAGCCAGCTCCTACAATGAGCAGTTCTTC.

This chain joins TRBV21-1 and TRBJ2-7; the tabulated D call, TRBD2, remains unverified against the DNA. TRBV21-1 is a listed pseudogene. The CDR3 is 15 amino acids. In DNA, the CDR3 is TGTGCCAGCAGCAAAGGGTGGAGGGTTATCGACGAGCAGTACTTC. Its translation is CASSKGWRVIDEQYF.

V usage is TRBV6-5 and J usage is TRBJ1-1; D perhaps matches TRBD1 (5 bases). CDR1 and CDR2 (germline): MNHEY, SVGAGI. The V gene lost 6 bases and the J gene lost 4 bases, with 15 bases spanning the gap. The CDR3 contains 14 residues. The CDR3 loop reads CASSGGRGTTEAFF. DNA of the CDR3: TGTGCCAGCAGCGGGGGTCGGGGGACCACTGAAGCTTTCTTT.

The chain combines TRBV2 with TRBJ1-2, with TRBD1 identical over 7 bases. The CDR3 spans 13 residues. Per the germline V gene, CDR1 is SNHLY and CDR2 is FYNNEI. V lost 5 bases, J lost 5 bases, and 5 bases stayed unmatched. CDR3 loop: CASSRQQGYGYTF. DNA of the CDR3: TGTGCCAGCAGTCGGCAACAGGGGTATGGCTACACCTTC.

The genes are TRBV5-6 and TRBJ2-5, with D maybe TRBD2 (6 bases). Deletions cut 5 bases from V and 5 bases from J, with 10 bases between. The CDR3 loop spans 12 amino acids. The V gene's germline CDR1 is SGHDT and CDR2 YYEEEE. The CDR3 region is CASRIGGETQYF. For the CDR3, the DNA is TGTGCCAGCAGAATTGGAGGGGAGACCCAGTACTTC.

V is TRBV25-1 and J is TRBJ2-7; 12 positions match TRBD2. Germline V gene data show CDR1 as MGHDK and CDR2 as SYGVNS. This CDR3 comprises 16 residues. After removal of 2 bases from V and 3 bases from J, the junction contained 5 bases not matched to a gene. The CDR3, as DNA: TGTGCCAGCAGTGAAGAAGGACTAGCGGGACGCTACGAGCAGTACTTC. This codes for CASSEEGLAGRYEQYF.

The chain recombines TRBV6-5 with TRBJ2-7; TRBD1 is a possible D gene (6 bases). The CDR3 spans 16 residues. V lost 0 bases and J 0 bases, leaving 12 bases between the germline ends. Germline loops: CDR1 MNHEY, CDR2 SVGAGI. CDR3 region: CASSYSGQGSSYEQYF. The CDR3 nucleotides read TGTGCCAGCAGTTACTCCGGGCAGGGGAGCTCCTACGAGCAGTACTTC.

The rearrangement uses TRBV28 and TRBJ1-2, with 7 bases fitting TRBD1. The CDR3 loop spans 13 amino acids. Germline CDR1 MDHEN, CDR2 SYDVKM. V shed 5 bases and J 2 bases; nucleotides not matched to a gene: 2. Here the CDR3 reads CASSRQGNYGYTF. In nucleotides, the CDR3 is TGTGCCAGCAGTCGACAGGGCAACTATGGCTACACCTTC.

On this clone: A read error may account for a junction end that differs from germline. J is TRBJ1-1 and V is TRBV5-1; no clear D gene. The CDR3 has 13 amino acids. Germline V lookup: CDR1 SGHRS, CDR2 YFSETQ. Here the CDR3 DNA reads TGCGCCAGCAGCTCCCTCGGGAACATTGAAGCTTTCTTT. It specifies CASSSLGNIEAFF.

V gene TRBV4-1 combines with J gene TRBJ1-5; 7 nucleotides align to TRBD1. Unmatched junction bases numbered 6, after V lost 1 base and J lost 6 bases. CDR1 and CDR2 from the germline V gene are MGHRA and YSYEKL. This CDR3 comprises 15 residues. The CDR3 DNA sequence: TGCGCCAGCAGCCAAGTCGCAGGGGGGACTCAGCCCCAGCATTTT. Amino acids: CASSQVAGGTQPQHF.

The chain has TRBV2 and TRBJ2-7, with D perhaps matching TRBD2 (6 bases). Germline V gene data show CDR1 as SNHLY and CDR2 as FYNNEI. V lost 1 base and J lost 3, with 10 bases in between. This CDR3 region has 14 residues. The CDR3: CASSEGGGNYEQYF. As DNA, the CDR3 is TGTGCCAGCAGTGAAGGTGGGGGGAACTACGAGCAGTACTTC.

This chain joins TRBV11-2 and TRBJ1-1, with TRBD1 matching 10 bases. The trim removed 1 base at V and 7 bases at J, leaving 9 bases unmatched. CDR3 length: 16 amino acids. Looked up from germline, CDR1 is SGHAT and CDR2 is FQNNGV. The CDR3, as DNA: TGTGCCAGCAGCTTAGGCCCCGGGACAGGGGAAGGTGAAGCTTTCTTT. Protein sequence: CASSLGPGTGEGEAFF.

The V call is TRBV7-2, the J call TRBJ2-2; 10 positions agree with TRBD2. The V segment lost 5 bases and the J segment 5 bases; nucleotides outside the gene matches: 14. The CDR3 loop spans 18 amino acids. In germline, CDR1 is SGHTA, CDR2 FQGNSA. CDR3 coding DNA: TGTGCCAGCAGCAGCAGGAATTCCCTAGCGGGAGAGACCGGGGAGCTGTTTTTT. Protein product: CASSSRNSLAGETGELFF.

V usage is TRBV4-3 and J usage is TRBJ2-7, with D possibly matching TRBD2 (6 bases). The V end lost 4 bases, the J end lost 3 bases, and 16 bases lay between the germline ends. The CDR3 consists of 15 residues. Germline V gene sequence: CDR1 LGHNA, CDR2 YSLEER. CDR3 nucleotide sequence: TGCGCCAGCAGCCGGGGAGCGGGTCGTGTCTACGAGCAGTACTTC. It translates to CASSRGAGRVYEQYF.

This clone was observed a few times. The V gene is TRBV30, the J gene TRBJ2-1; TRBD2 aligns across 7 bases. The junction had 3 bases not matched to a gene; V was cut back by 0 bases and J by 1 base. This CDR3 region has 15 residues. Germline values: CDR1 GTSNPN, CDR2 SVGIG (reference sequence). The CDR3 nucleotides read TGTGCCTGGAGTGTGGGGGGGGTATCCTACAATGAGCAGTTCTTC. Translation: CAWSVGGVSYNEQFF.

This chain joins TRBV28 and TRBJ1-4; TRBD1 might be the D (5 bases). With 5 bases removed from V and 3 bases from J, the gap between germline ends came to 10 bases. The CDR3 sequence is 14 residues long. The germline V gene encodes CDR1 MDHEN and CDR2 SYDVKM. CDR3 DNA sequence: TGTGCCAGCAGTCAGGGTGGACCTAATGAAAAACTGTTTTTT. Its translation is CASSQGGPNEKLFF. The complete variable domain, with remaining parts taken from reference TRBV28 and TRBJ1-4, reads DVKVTQSSRYLVKRTGEKVFLECVQDMDHENMFWYRQDPGLGLRLIYFSYDVKMKEKGDIPEGYSVSREKKERFSLILESASTNQTSMYLCASSQGGPNEKLFFGSGTQLSVL.

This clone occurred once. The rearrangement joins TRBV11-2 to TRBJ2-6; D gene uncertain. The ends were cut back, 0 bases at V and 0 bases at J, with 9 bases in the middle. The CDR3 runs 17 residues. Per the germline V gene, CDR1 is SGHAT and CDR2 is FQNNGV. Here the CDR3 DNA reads TGTGCCAGCAGCTTAGATGAGCCCAACTCTGGGGCCAACGTCCTGACTTTC. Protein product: CASSLDEPNSGANVLTF.

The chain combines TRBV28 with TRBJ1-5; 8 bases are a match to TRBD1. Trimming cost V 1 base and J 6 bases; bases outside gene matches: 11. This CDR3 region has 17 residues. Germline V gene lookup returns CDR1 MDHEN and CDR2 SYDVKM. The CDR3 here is CASSLSPRTGFVQPQHF. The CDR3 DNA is TGTGCCAGCAGTTTATCTCCGCGGACAGGGTTCGTTCAGCCCCAGCATTTT. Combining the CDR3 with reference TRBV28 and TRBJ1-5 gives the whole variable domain DVKVTQSSRYLVKRTGEKVFLECVQDMDHENMFWYRQDPGLGLRLIYFSYDVKMKEKGDIPEGYSVSREKKERFSLILESASTNQTSMYLCASSLSPRTGFVQPQHFGDGTRLSIL.